The clone carrying this T cell receptor (beta chain) showed up many times. The record originates from a study of identical twins. V lost 1 base to trimming and J lost 2 bases; unmatched junction nucleotides: 8. Germline V lookup: CDR1 SGHRS, CDR2 YFSETQ. This CDR3 has 16 amino acids. TCRdb independently ran MiXCR on the 5' RACE reads; one entry per CDR3 protein. The sample contains about 200,000 distinct CDR3 sequences, 7.5% of which appear only once. These same data were also listed under a study on yellow fever vaccine responses in identical twins.

This clonotype originated in a woman aged 18-29 years in good health. The chain combines TRBV5-1 with TRBJ2-5; 7 nucleotides line up with TRBD1. Sequencing was performed on memory (CD45RO+) T cells sorted from blood. CDR3 in amino acids: CASSLSGTATQETQYF. In DNA, the CDR3 is TGCGCCAGCAGCTTGTCAGGGACAGCGACACAAGAGACCCAGTACTTC.